This T cell receptor beta chain was recovered during a study of neurological immune-mediated disorders. Background on the study: Relapsing-remitting patients made up most of the 34 multiple sclerosis patients, and secondary progressive patients made up 3.

Source material was 2 million unsorted PBMCs, stored at -80 °C in RNAlater. 5'RACE employing 10-nucleotide random UMIs yielded the cDNA. MiXCR, run by TCRdb on the 5' RACE reads, gives a single entry per CDR3 protein. The sample contains tens of thousands of distinct CDR3 sequences, just over 3% of which appear only once. Germline-derived CDR1 and CDR2 are DFQATT and SNEGSKA (reference sequence). The germline V and J ends were trimmed by 0 bases and 8 bases, with 13 bases remaining between them. The CDR3 is 13 amino acids. This clonotype was detected many times. Source material: PBMCs. This chain joins TRBV20-1 and TRBJ1-2; D unresolved. This clonotype was obtained from a woman in her forties or fifties with multiple sclerosis. The CDR3 coding sequence is TGCAGTGCTAGAGACGAGGGAGTCAGGGGCTACACCTTC. Its protein is CSARDEGVRGYTF.